This record concerns one T cell receptor beta chain sequence. Here immunoSEQ multiplex PCR was the method, and the copy in TCRdb shows in-frame clones only, minus some. The sample has 99,000 or so clones, roughly 85% seen once. This specimen belongs to a study of blood T cell repertoires in COVID-19. Study information: Some COVID-19 samples were acute and others convalescent; all came from the United States, Italy and Spain.

Trimming removed 3 bases from V and 4 bases from J, with 8 bases in between. Germline CDR1 SGHRS, CDR2 YFSETQ. There are 13 residues in the CDR3. Material for sequencing was peripheral blood. The chain uses TRBV5-1 and TRBJ1-5, with a tentative D call TRBD1 (6 bases). This TCR was recovered from a woman aged 80 or older with acute or convalescent COVID-19. This chain's CDR3 is CASSSTGNQPQHF. The CDR3 coding sequence is TGCGCCAGCAGCTCGACAGGAAATCAGCCCCAGCATTTT.